Listed below are T cell receptor beta chains from one sample, sequenced in a study of blood T cell repertoires in COVID-19. Data came from immunoSEQ multiplex PCR; TCRdb stores just in-frame clones and leaves some out. The repertoire holds 250,000 or so clones, with 85% to 90% as singletons. Source material: PBMCs or T cells enriched from blood (not recorded which). The receptors were gathered from a woman aged 25-40 years with acute COVID-19. Each CDR3 is given with its conserved first and last residue. Each record gives: clone size, J gene, V gene, CDR3 length, D gene, CDR3 DNA, CDR3 protein. D genes are given only for firm matches. Size is omitted from some rows. Given values are once, few, many or a class for expanded clones.

abundance: NA; j_gene: TRBJ2-3; v_gene: TRBV3-1/TRBV3-2; len: 17; d_gene: NA; CDR3nt: TGTGCCAGCAGCCAACGAGGTTCAGGGCGGGGTTTATATACGCAGTATTTT; CDR3aa: CASSQRGSGRGLYTQYF
abundance: once; j_gene: TRBJ1-6; v_gene: TRBV10-3; len: 15; d_gene: TRBD1; CDR3nt: TGTGCCATCAGGGCCGGCGGGACAGGGGTTTCACCCCTCCACTTT; CDR3aa: CAIRAGGTGVSPLHF
abundance: once; j_gene: TRBJ2-5; v_gene: TRBV30; len: 13; d_gene: NA; CDR3nt: TGTGCCTGGAGTGGTTTAGTCGGAGAGACCCAGTACTTC; CDR3aa: CAWSGLVGETQYF
abundance: NA; j_gene: TRBJ1-2; v_gene: TRBV13; len: 12; d_gene: NA; CDR3nt: TGTGCCAGCAGCGCACAGAGTGATGGCTACACCTTC; CDR3aa: CASSAQSDGYTF
abundance: NA; j_gene: TRBJ2-7; v_gene: TRBV21-1; len: 15; d_gene: NA; CDR3nt: NA; CDR3aa: CASSKVGQGIYEQYF
abundance: NA; j_gene: TRBJ1-2; v_gene: TRBV5-1; len: 17; d_gene: TRBD1; CDR3nt: TGCGCCAGCAGCAACCGGGACAGGGGCCTCCGCAACTATGGCTACACCTTC; CDR3aa: CASSNRDRGLRNYGYTF
abundance: NA; j_gene: TRBJ1-4; v_gene: TRBV10-3; len: 16; d_gene: NA; CDR3nt: TGTGCCATCAGTGAGTCGATAGCAGGGGATAATGAAAAACTGTTTTTT; CDR3aa: CAISESIAGDNEKLFF
abundance: NA; j_gene: TRBJ2-5; v_gene: TRBV18; len: 14; d_gene: NA; CDR3nt: TGTGCCAGCTCACTAGCGTCGGCTCAAGAGACCCAGTACTTC; CDR3aa: CASSLASAQETQYF
abundance: NA; j_gene: TRBJ2-5; v_gene: TRBV5-1; len: 14; d_gene: TRBD1; CDR3nt: TGCGCCAGCAGCAGCGGACAGGGCCAAGAGACCCAGTACTTC; CDR3aa: CASSSGQGQETQYF
abundance: NA; j_gene: TRBJ2-5; v_gene: TRBV27; len: 13; d_gene: NA; CDR3nt: TGTGCCAGCAGCCCTGCGTACCAAGAGACCCAGTACTTC; CDR3aa: CASSPAYQETQYF
abundance: NA; j_gene: TRBJ1-5; v_gene: TRBV7-9; len: 15; d_gene: TRBD1; CDR3nt: TGTGCCAGCAGCCCGGGGACAGGGGGAGGTCAGCCCCAGCATTTT; CDR3aa: CASSPGTGGGQPQHF
abundance: NA; j_gene: TRBJ2-1; v_gene: TRBV14; len: 15; d_gene: NA; CDR3nt: TGTGCCAGCAGCCGGTCGGGAGCCGCTTACAATGAGCAGTTCTTC; CDR3aa: CASSRSGAAYNEQFF
abundance: once; j_gene: TRBJ2-5; v_gene: TRBV2; len: 13; d_gene: TRBD1; CDR3nt: TGTGCCAGCAGCCCGGACAGGGAAGAGACCCAGTACTTC; CDR3aa: CASSPDREETQYF
abundance: NA; j_gene: TRBJ2-1; v_gene: TRBV5-5; len: 15; d_gene: NA; CDR3nt: TGTGCCAGCAGTTCTACTGTGAACTCCTACAATGAGCAGTTCTTC; CDR3aa: CASSSTVNSYNEQFF
abundance: NA; j_gene: TRBJ2-7; v_gene: TRBV7-8; len: 15; d_gene: NA; CDR3nt: TGTGCCAGCAGCTTAGTTGTTAGCGGCTACTACGAGCAGTACTTC; CDR3aa: CASSLVVSGYYEQYF
abundance: NA; j_gene: TRBJ2-2; v_gene: TRBV6-2/TRBV6-3; len: 15; d_gene: NA; CDR3nt: TGTGCCAGCAGTTACAGGGGACTGAACACCGGGGAGCTGTTTTTT; CDR3aa: CASSYRGLNTGELFF
abundance: NA; j_gene: TRBJ2-3; v_gene: TRBV5-6; len: 17; d_gene: TRBD2; CDR3nt: TGTGCCAGCAGCTCCGGGACTAGCGGGAACTCCCCAAATACGCAGTATTTT; CDR3aa: CASSSGTSGNSPNTQYF
abundance: NA; j_gene: TRBJ2-1; v_gene: TRBV24-1; len: 16; d_gene: TRBD2; CDR3nt: TGTGCCACCAGTGATTTGAGGTTAGCGGGAGCCAATGAGCAGTTCTTC; CDR3aa: CATSDLRLAGANEQFF
abundance: few; j_gene: TRBJ2-7; v_gene: TRBV19; len: 15; d_gene: NA; CDR3nt: TGTGCCAGTAGTTCCACCCACAGCGGGTCGTACGAGCAGTACTTC; CDR3aa: CASSSTHSGSYEQYF
abundance: few; j_gene: TRBJ1-1; v_gene: TRBV30; len: 15; d_gene: TRBD1; CDR3nt: TGTGCCTGGAGCCCGGGACAGGGCCTAAAGGGTGAAGCTTTCTTT; CDR3aa: CAWSPGQGLKGEAFF
abundance: NA; j_gene: TRBJ2-5; v_gene: TRBV7-6; len: 18; d_gene: NA; CDR3nt: TGTGCCAGCAGCTCAGACCTGATTGCGGGACGGTACCAAGAGACCCAGTACTTC; CDR3aa: CASSSDLIAGRYQETQYF
abundance: NA; j_gene: TRBJ1-2; v_gene: TRBV5-1; len: 14; d_gene: NA; CDR3nt: TGCGCCAGCAGCTTGTCAGGGGAAGGCTATGGCTACACCTTC; CDR3aa: CASSLSGEGYGYTF
abundance: NA; j_gene: TRBJ2-3; v_gene: TRBV18; len: 17; d_gene: TRBD2; CDR3nt: TGTGCCAGCTCACACATAGAGGTAGCGGGCAGCACAGATACGCAGTATTTT; CDR3aa: CASSHIEVAGSTDTQYF
abundance: NA; j_gene: TRBJ2-7; v_gene: TRBV20-1; len: 11; d_gene: NA; CDR3nt: TGCAGTGCTACTCCCTCCTACGAGCAGTACTTC; CDR3aa: CSATPSYEQYF
abundance: once; j_gene: TRBJ2-5; v_gene: TRBV27; len: 14; d_gene: TRBD1; CDR3nt: TGTGCCAGCAGTCTCGGGACAGGACAAGAGACCCAGTACTTC; CDR3aa: CASSLGTGQETQYF
abundance: NA; j_gene: TRBJ2-2; v_gene: TRBV6-5; len: 15; d_gene: NA; CDR3nt: TGTGCCAGCAGGGTAGCGGAGACGAACACCGGGGAGCTGTTTTTT; CDR3aa: CASRVAETNTGELFF
abundance: NA; j_gene: TRBJ2-3; v_gene: TRBV5-1; len: 17; d_gene: TRBD2; CDR3nt: TGCGCCAGCAGCTTGGATTTAGCGGGAGGGCCAGTAGATACGCAGTATTTT; CDR3aa: CASSLDLAGGPVDTQYF
abundance: few; j_gene: TRBJ2-6; v_gene: TRBV5-1; len: 19; d_gene: TRBD2; CDR3nt: TGCGCCAGCAGCCTGGAGGGTGACCCGGGGGGCTCTGGGGCCAACGTCCTGACTTTC; CDR3aa: CASSLEGDPGGSGANVLTF
abundance: NA; j_gene: TRBJ1-2; v_gene: TRBV6-5; len: 16; d_gene: TRBD1; CDR3nt: TGTGCCAGCAGTTACGGTCGGGGGACAGGGGTGTATGGCTACACCTTC; CDR3aa: CASSYGRGTGVYGYTF
abundance: NA; j_gene: TRBJ1-6; v_gene: TRBV5-1; len: 15; d_gene: TRBD1; CDR3nt: TGCGCCAGCAGCAAGACAGGGGAAAGAGGATCACCCCTCCACTTT; CDR3aa: CASSKTGERGSPLHF
abundance: NA; j_gene: TRBJ2-5; v_gene: TRBV5-1; len: 16; d_gene: TRBD1; CDR3nt: TGCGCCAGCAGACGGGACAGGGTACCTCAAACGGAGACCCAGTACTTC; CDR3aa: CASRRDRVPQTETQYF
abundance: NA; j_gene: TRBJ1-1; v_gene: TRBV19; len: 14; d_gene: TRBD1; CDR3nt: TGTGCCAGTAGCGCTGACAGGGGAAGCACTGAAGCTTTCTTT; CDR3aa: CASSADRGSTEAFF
abundance: NA; j_gene: TRBJ1-5; v_gene: TRBV19; len: 15; d_gene: TRBD1; CDR3nt: TGTGCCAGTAGTACGGACAGGGTCGTAGGTCAGCCCCAGCATTTT; CDR3aa: CASSTDRVVGQPQHF
abundance: NA; j_gene: TRBJ1-5; v_gene: TRBV4-3; len: 21; d_gene: NA; CDR3nt: TGCGCCAGCAGCCAAGACCGACACATTTTTAACCGGGACTCCCGCAATCAGCCCCAGCATTTT; CDR3aa: CASSQDRHIFNRDSRNQPQHF
abundance: NA; j_gene: TRBJ2-6; v_gene: TRBV5-5; len: 17; d_gene: NA; CDR3nt: TGTGCCAGCAGTCCCGACACTACAGGGTCTGGGGCCAACGTCCTGACTTTC; CDR3aa: CASSPDTTGSGANVLTF
abundance: once; j_gene: TRBJ2-7; v_gene: TRBV5-6; len: 13; d_gene: TRBD1; CDR3nt: TGTGCCAGCAGCCGGGGACAGGTGGACGAGCAGTACTTC; CDR3aa: CASSRGQVDEQYF
abundance: NA; j_gene: TRBJ2-7; v_gene: TRBV19; len: 13; d_gene: TRBD2; CDR3nt: TGTGCCACTCACGCTAGCGGGAACTACGAGCAGTACTTC; CDR3aa: CATHASGNYEQYF
abundance: NA; j_gene: TRBJ1-1; v_gene: TRBV6-5; len: 14; d_gene: NA; CDR3nt: TGTGCCAGCCAGACGGGGCAGGGAGGCACTGAAGCTTTCTTT; CDR3aa: CASQTGQGGTEAFF
abundance: NA; j_gene: TRBJ2-3; v_gene: TRBV10-3; len: 13; d_gene: TRBD1; CDR3nt: TGTGCCATCAGCGCCGACAGGGCAGATACGCAGTATTTT; CDR3aa: CAISADRADTQYF
abundance: NA; j_gene: TRBJ2-3; v_gene: TRBV20-1; len: 14; d_gene: TRBD2; CDR3nt: TGCAGTGCTAGTTTGGGACTAGGAACAGATACGCAGTATTTT; CDR3aa: CSASLGLGTDTQYF
abundance: NA; j_gene: TRBJ2-3; v_gene: TRBV13; len: 12; d_gene: NA; CDR3nt: TGTGCCAGCAGCTTGGACTCGCATACGCAGTATTTT; CDR3aa: CASSLDSHTQYF
abundance: NA; j_gene: TRBJ1-3; v_gene: TRBV28; len: 16; d_gene: TRBD1; CDR3nt: TGTGCCAGCAGTTTATGGGGGACAGTATCTGGAAACACCATATATTTT; CDR3aa: CASSLWGTVSGNTIYF
abundance: NA; j_gene: TRBJ1-6; v_gene: TRBV14; len: 16; d_gene: TRBD1; CDR3nt: TGTGCCAGCAGCCAACTCTCCGGGACAGGGGTTTCACCCCTCCACTTT; CDR3aa: CASSQLSGTGVSPLHF
abundance: NA; j_gene: TRBJ2-5; v_gene: TRBV6-6; len: 14; d_gene: NA; CDR3nt: TGTGCCAGCACCGCCCAGGGTGGACGCGAGACCCAGTACTTC; CDR3aa: CASTAQGGRETQYF
abundance: NA; j_gene: TRBJ1-2; v_gene: TRBV5-1; len: 12; d_gene: TRBD1; CDR3nt: TGCGCCAGCAGAGGACAGGGACATGGCTACACCTTC; CDR3aa: CASRGQGHGYTF
abundance: NA; j_gene: TRBJ1-2; v_gene: TRBV5-1; len: 14; d_gene: NA; CDR3nt: TGCGCCAGCAGCTTGGCGGGGGGGAGCTATGGCTACACCTTC; CDR3aa: CASSLAGGSYGYTF
abundance: NA; j_gene: TRBJ1-4; v_gene: TRBV4-2; len: 13; d_gene: NA; CDR3nt: TGTGCCAGCAGCCAAGGGGATGGGGCAGGACCAATTTTT; CDR3aa: CASSQGDGAGPIF
abundance: NA; j_gene: TRBJ1-2; v_gene: TRBV14; len: 15; d_gene: TRBD1; CDR3nt: TGTGCCAGCAGCCAAGTTGGACAGGGGATGTATGGCTACACCTTC; CDR3aa: CASSQVGQGMYGYTF
abundance: NA; j_gene: TRBJ2-7; v_gene: TRBV28; len: 12; d_gene: NA; CDR3nt: TGTGCCAGCTCGACCCGGGTCCACGAGCAGTACTTC; CDR3aa: CASSTRVHEQYF
abundance: NA; j_gene: TRBJ1-2; v_gene: TRBV28; len: 13; d_gene: NA; CDR3nt: TGTGCCAGCAGTTTGCCAGGGTACTATGGCTACACCTTC; CDR3aa: CASSLPGYYGYTF
abundance: NA; j_gene: TRBJ1-1; v_gene: TRBV9; len: 14; d_gene: NA; CDR3nt: TGTGCCAGCAGCGTAGACAGACAGAACACTGAAGCTTTCTTT; CDR3aa: CASSVDRQNTEAFF